This paragraph covers one TCR beta chain sequence. Its target antigen remains unknown. Base-call qualities are not available, and no considerably larger clone is one nucleotide away. The data were obtained in a study of OX40 agonist ivuxolimab in advanced cancers. With regard to the full study: Ivuxolimab was an agonistic, fully human IgG2 monoclonal antibody directed against OX40 (CD134), a costimulatory receptor. Of the approximately 54 patients in dose escalation, some 20 had hepatocellular carcinoma, about 15 had melanoma, 9 had renal cell carcinoma and 9 had head and neck cancer. The purpose of peripheral TCRbeta sequencing was to test whether ivuxolimab changed TCR sequence diversity and led to clonal T-cell expansion. Patients were allowed to have had prior anti-PD-1, anti-PD-L1 or anti-CTLA-4 therapy, and approximately 40% of the dose-escalation patients had previously received checkpoint inhibitors. The paper covers the monotherapy dose-escalation part of the phase I ivuxolimab trial, which included N of about 50 patients. Intravenous ivuxolimab was administered to patients every 2 weeks at six dose levels: 0.01, 0.1, 0.3, 1.5, 3 and 10 mg/kg. Three dose-escalation patients achieved partial responses, one with hepatocellular carcinoma and two with cutaneous melanoma. In the dose-escalation cohort, 65% to 85% of patients were male, and the mean age was approximately 60 years with a range of roughly 23 to 79. Here is what the overall study found, with its caveats: Antigen specificity was not determined for the clonally expanded peripheral T cells. Partial responders in the 0.1-3.0 mg/kg groups had among the lowest normalized peripheral clonal expansion, especially among CD8+ T cells. Low levels of normalized T-cell clonal expansion were also seen in some nonresponding patients. At doses of 0.1 to 3.0 mg/kg, clonal expansion of both CD4+ and CD8+ blood T cells was observed from baseline to week 6. After ivuxolimab, more expanded clones were found on average in CD8+ T cells than in CD4+ T cells.

To sequence the TCRbeta CDR3 region, genomic DNA was isolated from the sorted cells. TCRbeta CDR3 regions were sequenced using the immunoSEQ Assay. Not all clones reach the TCRdb copy of this immuneACCESS table, which keeps in-frame sequences only. Checked studies attribute under half of the gap to unresolved V genes and leave the rest unexplained. Across this sample there are 25,000 to 30,000 clones, with roughly 80% seen only once. The top ten constitute about a quarter of the sample. The trial excluded patients who had a history of autoimmune disease or who were on systemic immunosuppression. Peripheral blood for TCR sequencing was collected from all dose cohorts at baseline, on cycle 4 day 1, and on cycle 7 day 1. Samples were obtained from an open-label, multicenter, first-in-human phase I dose-escalation trial of ivuxolimab. The trial enrolled adults with locally advanced or metastatic head and neck squamous cell, hepatocellular, melanoma or renal cell carcinoma. Before TCR sequencing, CD4+ and CD8+ T cells were separately sorted from peripheral blood.

CDR1 and CDR2 were assigned from the germline V gene as SGHDN and FVKESK. There are 16 amino acids in the CDR3, from cysteine to phenylalanine inclusive. The DNA shown is the 48-base CDR3, in frame from base 1. The junction shows trimming of 3 bases on V and 10 bases on J, and the gene matches do not reach 8 bases of it. Sequenced material: CD4+ or CD8+ T cells sorted from blood, taken in a trial of the OX40 agonist ivuxolimab. The chain was built from TRBV14 and TRBJ2-1; 14 nucleotides in the junction match TRBD2. The TCR was taken from an adult with an advanced solid tumor such as melanoma, head and neck, liver or kidney cancer. Here the CDR3 is given as CASSQHPGLAGEEQFF. The DNA sequence follows: TGTGCCAGCAGCCAGCACCCGGGACTAGCGGGGGAGGAGCAGTTCTTC.